This TCR beta chain appears in the sequencing data of a study of blood T cells in healthy people across ages. Study-wide results and caveats: Comparison with aged donors showed that long-lived donors had more naive CD4+ cells and higher diversity. The study regarded diversity estimates from one million T cells as underestimates.

Between the trimmed V and J ends, which lost 4 bases and 2 bases, there was a span of 11 bases. The CDR3 totals 13 residues. CDR1 and CDR2 from the germline V gene are GTSNPN and SVGIG (reference sequence). Through a sample-barcoded 5' primer and a J-beta primer mix, a second PCR was run for roughly 6 to 11 cycles. TCRdb re-called the 5' RACE reads through MiXCR, storing one row per CDR3 protein. This sample has roughly 650,000 distinct CDR3 sequences, with roughly 30% found just once. On this clonotype itself: Its antigen remains unidentified.

This clonotype originated in a woman older than 75 in good health. J is TRBJ1-2 and V is TRBV30; a possible D gene is TRBD1 (5 bases). The sample was blood. The CDR3 DNA is TGTGCCTGGACCGGGGACGGGAACTATGGCTACACCTTC. It yields the protein CAWTGDGNYGYTF.